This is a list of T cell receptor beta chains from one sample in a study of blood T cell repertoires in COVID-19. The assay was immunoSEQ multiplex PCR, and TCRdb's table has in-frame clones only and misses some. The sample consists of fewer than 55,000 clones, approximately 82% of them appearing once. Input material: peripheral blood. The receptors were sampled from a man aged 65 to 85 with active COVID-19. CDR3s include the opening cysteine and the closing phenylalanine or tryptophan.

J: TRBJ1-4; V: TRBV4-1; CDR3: CASSQSWATNEKLFF
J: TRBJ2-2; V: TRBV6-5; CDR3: CASSPGLVSGELFF
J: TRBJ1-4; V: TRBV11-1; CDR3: CASSQSAAEKLFF
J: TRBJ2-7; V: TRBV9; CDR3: CASSGGQGIGLEQYF
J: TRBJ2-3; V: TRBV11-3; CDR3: CASSLGQGFSDTQYF
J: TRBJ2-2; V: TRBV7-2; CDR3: CASSPYRGTNTGELFF
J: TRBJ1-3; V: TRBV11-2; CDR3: CASSLIRPRSSGNTIYF
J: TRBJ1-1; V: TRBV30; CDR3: CAGIRGQINTEAFF
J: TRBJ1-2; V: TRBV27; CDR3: CASSRQGAVGYTF
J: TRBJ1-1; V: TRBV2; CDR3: CASSEAGGHSMNTEAFF
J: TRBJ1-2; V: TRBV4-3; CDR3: CASSRTGTGGGYGYTF
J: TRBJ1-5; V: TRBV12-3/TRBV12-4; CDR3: CASSLEGAQPQHF